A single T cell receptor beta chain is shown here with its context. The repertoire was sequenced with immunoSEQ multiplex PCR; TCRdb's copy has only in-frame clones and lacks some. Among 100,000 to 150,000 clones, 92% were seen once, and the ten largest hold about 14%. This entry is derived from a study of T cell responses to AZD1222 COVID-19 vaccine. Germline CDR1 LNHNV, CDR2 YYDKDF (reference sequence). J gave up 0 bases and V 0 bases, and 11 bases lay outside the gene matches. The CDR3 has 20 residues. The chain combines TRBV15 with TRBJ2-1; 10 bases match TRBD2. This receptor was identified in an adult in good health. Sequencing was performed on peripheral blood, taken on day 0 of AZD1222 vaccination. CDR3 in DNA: TGTGCCACCAGCAGAGACCCTACTAGCGGGACCAAGATCTCCTACAATGAGCAGTTCTTC. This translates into CATSRDPTSGTKISYNEQFF. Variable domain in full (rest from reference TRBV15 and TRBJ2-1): DAMVIQNPRYQVTQFGKPVTLSCSQTLNHNVMYWYQQKSSQAPKLLFHYYDKDFNNEADTPDNFQSRRPNTSFCFLDIRSPGLGDTAMYLCATSRDPTSGTKISYNEQFFGPGTRLTVL.